This entry is about one TCR beta chain. Antigen specificity is unknown. The sample contains more than one DNA sequence encoding this CDR3. This entry belongs to a study of shared clonotypes between healthy human individuals. Whole-study context: A couple of women and a few men aged 18 to 49 made up the donors. Study-level results: Naive CD4 clonotype sharing across a few donors was about 5.3%.

Naive CD8 cells comprised CD45RO-negative, CCR7-positively selected cells, excluding terminally differentiated effector memory CD45RA+ cells. The length of the CDR3 is 13 residues. Germline V CDR1 and CDR2: MGHRA, YSYEKL. Trimming cost V 1 base and J 0 bases, with 4 bases left between them. Authors' methods: Junction-only immunoSEQ data arrived without quality scores, meaning filtering differed. Sequencing used immunoSEQ multiplex PCR; TCRdb keeps in-frame clones, though not all of them. That table is the source of V, J and clone size, and D and trimming were worked out from the DNA. The sample has some 630,000 clones, roughly 96% seen once.

The sample consisted of naive CD8+ T cells sorted from blood. The J gene is TRBJ2-7, the V gene TRBV4-1, with D uncertain. The clonotype originates from a woman aged 25 to 45 in good health. This chain's CDR3 is CASSQGFSYEQYF. Here the CDR3 DNA reads TGCGCCAGCAGCCAAGGTTTCTCCTACGAGCAGTACTTC.